This T cell receptor (beta chain) was sequenced in a study of blood T cells in healthy people across ages. Then a second PCR, running about 6 to 11 cycles, was carried out with a sample-barcoded 5' primer and a J-beta primer mix. Every single cDNA molecule received a tag from a template-switch adaptor with 12 random nucleotides. TCRdb called the 5' RACE reads again in MiXCR, with one record for every CDR3 protein. Of fewer than 1.5 million distinct CDR3 sequences detected, roughly 40% appear once; the ten largest clones hold around 8%. Isolation of PBMCs gave at least 7 million cells per sample. Germline CDR1 and CDR2: SGDLS and YYNGEE. This CDR3 has 12 amino acids. Trimming took 3 bases from V and 8 from J, leaving 11 bases between them.

The sequenced sample consisted of blood. This receptor was obtained from a woman aged 18-29 years in good health. The chain couples TRBV9 to TRBJ1-2; D uncertain. CDR3 nucleotide sequence: TGTGCCAGCAGCGCTTCTAGGGTGGGCTACACCTTC. It translates to CASSASRVGYTF.